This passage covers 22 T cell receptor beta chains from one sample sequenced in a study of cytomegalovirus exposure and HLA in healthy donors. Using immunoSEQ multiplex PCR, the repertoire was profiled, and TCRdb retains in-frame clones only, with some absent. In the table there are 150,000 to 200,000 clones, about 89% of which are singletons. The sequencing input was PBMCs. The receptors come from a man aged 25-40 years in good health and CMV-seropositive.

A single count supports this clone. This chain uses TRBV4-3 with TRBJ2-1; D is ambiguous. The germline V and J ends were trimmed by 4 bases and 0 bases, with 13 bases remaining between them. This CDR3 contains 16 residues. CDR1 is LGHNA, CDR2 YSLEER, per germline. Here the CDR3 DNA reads TGCGCCAGCAGCCTACAGTACAGAAGCTCCTACAATGAGCAGTTCTTC. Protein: CASSLQYRSSYNEQFF.

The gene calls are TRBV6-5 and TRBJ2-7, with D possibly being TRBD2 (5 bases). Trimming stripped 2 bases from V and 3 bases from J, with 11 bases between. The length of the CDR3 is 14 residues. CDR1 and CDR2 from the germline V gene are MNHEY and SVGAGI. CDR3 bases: TGTGCCAGCAGTTACCGCGGGCTCAACTACGAGCAGTACTTC. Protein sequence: CASSYRGLNYEQYF.

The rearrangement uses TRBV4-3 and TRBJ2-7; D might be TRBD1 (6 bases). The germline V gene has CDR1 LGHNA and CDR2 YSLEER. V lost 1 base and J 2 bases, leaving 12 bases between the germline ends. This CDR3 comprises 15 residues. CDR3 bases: TGCGCCAGCAGCCAAGGGTGGACAGCCCCCTACGAGCAGTACTTC. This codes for CASSQGWTAPYEQYF.

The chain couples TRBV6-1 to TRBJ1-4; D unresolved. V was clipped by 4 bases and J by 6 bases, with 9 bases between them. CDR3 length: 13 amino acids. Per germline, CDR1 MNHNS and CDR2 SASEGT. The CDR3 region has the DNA TGTGCCAGCAGTGCGGAGGGTGATGAAAAACTGTTTTTT. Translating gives CASSAEGDEKLFF.

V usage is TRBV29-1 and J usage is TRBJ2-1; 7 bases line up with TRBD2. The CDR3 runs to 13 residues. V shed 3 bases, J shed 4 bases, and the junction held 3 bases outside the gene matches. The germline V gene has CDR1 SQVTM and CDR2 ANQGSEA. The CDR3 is CSVDVRGYNEQFF. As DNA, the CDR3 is TGCAGCGTTGATGTGCGGGGGTACAATGAGCAGTTCTTC.

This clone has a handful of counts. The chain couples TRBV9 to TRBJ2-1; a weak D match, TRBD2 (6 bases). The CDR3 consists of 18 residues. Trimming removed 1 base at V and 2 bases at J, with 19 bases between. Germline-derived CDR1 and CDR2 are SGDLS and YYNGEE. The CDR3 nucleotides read TGTGCCAGCAGCGTAATGGGGGGACCAGAGATTCCCTACAATGAGCAGTTCTTC. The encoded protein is CASSVMGGPEIPYNEQFF. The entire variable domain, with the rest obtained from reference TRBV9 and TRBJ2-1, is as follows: DSGVTQTPKHLITATGQRVTLRCSPRSGDLSVYWYQQSLDQGLQFLIQYYNGEERAKGNILERFSAQQFPDLHSELNLSSLELGDSALYFCASSVMGGPEIPYNEQFFGPGTRLTVL.

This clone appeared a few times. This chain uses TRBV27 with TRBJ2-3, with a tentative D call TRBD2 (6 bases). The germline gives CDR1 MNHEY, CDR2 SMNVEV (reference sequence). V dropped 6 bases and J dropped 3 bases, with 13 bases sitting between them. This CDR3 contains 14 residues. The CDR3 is CASSRTGATDTQYF. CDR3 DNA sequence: TGTGCCAGCAGCCGAACGGGAGCAACAGATACGCAGTATTTT.

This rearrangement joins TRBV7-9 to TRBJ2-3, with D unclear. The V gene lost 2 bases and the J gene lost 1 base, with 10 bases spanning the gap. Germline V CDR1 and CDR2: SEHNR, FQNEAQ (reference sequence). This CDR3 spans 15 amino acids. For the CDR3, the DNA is TGTGCCAGCAGCTTAATAGGCGCCCGCACAGATACGCAGTATTTT. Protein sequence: CASSLIGARTDTQYF.

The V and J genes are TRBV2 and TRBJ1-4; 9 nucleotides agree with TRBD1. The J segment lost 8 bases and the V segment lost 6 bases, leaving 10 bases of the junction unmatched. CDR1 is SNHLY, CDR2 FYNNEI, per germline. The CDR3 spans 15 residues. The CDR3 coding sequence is TGTGCCAGCAGAGGGGACAGGGCGGTCGTCGAAAAACTGTTTTTT. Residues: CASRGDRAVVEKLFF.

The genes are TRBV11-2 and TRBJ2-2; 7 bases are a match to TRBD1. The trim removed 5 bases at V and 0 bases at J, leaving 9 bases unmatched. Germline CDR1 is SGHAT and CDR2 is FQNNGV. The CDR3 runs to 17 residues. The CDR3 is CASSPRQGASNTGELFF. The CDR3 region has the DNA TGTGCCAGCAGCCCAAGACAGGGTGCTTCGAACACCGGGGAGCTGTTTTTT.

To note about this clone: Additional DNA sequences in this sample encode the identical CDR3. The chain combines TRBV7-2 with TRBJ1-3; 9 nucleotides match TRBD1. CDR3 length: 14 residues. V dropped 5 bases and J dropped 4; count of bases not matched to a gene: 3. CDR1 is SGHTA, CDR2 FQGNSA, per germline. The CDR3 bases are TGTGCCAGCAGCCTACAGGGGGCGGGAAACACCATATATTTT. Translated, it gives CASSLQGAGNTIYF.

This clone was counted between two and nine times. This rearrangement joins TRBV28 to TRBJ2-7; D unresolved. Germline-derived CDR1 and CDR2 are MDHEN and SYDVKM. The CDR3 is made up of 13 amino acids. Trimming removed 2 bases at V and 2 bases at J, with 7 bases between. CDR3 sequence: CASSLARTYEQYF. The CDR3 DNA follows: TGTGCCAGCAGTTTAGCCAGGACCTACGAGCAGTACTTC.

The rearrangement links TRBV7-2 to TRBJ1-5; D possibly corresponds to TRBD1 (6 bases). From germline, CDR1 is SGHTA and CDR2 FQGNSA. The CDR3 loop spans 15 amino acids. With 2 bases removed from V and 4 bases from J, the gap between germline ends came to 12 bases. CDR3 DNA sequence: TGTGCCAGCAGCTTAACGACAGGAATAAATCAGCCCCAGCATTTT. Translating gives CASSLTTGINQPQHF.

CDR3 nucleotide sequence: TGTGCCACCGGGAGCGGGTACGGATCCTACGAGCAGTACTTC. Translation gives CATGSGYGSYEQYF. The rearrangement joins TRBV19 to TRBJ2-7; a weak D match, TRBD2 (6 bases). Germline V gives CDR1 LNHDA, CDR2 SQIVND (reference sequence). There are 14 residues in the CDR3. Trimming stripped 10 bases from V and 1 base from J, with 17 bases between.

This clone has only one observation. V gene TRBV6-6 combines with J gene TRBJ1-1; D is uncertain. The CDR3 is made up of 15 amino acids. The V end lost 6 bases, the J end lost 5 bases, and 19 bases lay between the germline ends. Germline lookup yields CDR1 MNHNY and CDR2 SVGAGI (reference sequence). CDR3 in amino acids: CASSPPPGLGTEAFF. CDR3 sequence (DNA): TGTGCCAGCAGCCCCCCGCCGGGCCTCGGTACTGAAGCTTTCTTT.

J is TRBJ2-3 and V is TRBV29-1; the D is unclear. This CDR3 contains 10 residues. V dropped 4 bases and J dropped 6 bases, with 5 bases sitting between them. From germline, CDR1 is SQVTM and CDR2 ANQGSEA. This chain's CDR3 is CSVGDDTQYF. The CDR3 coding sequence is TGCAGCGTTGGGGATGATACGCAGTATTTT.

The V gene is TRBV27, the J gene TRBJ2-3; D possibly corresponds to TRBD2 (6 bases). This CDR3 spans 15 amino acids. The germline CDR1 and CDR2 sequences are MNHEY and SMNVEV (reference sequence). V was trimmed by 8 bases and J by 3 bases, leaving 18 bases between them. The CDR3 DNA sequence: TGTGCCAGCCGGGCAGGGAGGCTTGGAACAGATACGCAGTATTTT. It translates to CASRAGRLGTDTQYF.

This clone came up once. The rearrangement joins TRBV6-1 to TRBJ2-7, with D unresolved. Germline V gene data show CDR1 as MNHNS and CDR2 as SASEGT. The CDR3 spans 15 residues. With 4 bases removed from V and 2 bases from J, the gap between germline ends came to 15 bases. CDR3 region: CASSVDHGRPYEQYF. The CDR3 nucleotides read TGTGCCAGCAGTGTGGATCACGGTCGTCCCTACGAGCAGTACTTC.

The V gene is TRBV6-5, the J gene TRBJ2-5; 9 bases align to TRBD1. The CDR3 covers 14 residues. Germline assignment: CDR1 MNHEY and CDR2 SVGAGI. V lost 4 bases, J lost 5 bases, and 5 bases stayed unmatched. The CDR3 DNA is TGTGCCAGCAGTTGGACAGGGGACGGGGAGACCCAGTACTTC. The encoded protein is CASSWTGDGETQYF.

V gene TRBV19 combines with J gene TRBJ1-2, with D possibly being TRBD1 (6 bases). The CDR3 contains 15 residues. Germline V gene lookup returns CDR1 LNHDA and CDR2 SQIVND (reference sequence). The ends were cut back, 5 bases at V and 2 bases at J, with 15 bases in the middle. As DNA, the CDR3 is TGTGCCAGTAGTGCATGGACAGACCAAAACTATGGCTACACCTTC. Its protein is CASSAWTDQNYGYTF.

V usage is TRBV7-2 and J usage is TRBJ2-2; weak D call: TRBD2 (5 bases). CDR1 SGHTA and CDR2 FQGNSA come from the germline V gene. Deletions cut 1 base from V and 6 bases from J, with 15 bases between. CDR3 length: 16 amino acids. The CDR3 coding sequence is TGTGCCAGCAGCTTAGGGGGAGCGCGTGGATCCGGGGAGCTGTTTTTT. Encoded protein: CASSLGGARGSGELFF.

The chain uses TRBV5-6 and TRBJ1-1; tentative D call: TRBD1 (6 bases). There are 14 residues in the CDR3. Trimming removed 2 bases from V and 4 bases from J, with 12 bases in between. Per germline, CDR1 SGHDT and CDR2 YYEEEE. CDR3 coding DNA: TGTGCCAGCAGCTTCGGCCAACAGGGCACTGAAGCTTTCTTT. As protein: CASSFGQQGTEAFF.